This TCR beta chain was retrieved from a study of cytomegalovirus exposure and HLA in healthy donors. Study-wide findings and caveats: Generally TCR sequences proved uncommon, though certain public TCRs appeared in numerous donors. Some V segments could not be told apart, so they were left out, TRBV6-2 and TRBV6-3 among them. Data from an earlier analysis indicated that most TCR beta V segments were productive either about 87% or about 30% of the time.

Researchers ran the PCR with 60 Vbeta and 13 Jbeta primers. Sequenced by immunoSEQ multiplex PCR; TCRdb stores in-frame clones only, minus some. This table holds 150,000 or so clones, over 75% found once. A word on this clone: Its antigen is unknown.

Germline V lookup: CDR1 SGHNT, CDR2 YENEEA. V lost 6 bases to trimming and J lost 3 bases; unmatched junction nucleotides: 11. There are 15 residues in the CDR3. The rearrangement uses TRBV11-3 and TRBJ2-7; 7 bases fit TRBD1. The source material was PBMCs. The receptor comes from a woman between 40 and 50 years old in good health and CMV-seropositive. The DNA for the CDR3 is TGTGCCAGCAGTTTCTCGCGGACAGGTCACTACGAGCAGTACTTC. The encoded protein is CASSFSRTGHYEQYF.